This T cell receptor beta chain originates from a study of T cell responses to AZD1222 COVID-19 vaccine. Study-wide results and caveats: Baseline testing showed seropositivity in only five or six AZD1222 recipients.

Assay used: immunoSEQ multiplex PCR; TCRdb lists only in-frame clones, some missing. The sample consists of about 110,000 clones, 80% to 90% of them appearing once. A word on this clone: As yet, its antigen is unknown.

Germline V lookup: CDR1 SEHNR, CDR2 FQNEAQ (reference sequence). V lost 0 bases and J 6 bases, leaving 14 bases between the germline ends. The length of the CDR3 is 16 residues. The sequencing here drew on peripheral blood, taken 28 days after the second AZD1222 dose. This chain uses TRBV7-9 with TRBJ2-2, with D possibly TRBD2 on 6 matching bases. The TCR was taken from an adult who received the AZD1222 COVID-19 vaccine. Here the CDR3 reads CASSLASPEGSGELFF. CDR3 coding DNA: TGTGCCAGCAGCTTAGCATCCCCGGAGGGCTCCGGGGAGCTGTTTTTT.